This T cell receptor beta chain was recovered during a study of cytomegalovirus exposure and HLA in healthy donors. CDR3 size: 16 residues. J was trimmed by 1 base and V by 4 bases; bases with no gene match: 6. CDR1 and CDR2 (germline): LNHDA, SQIVND (reference sequence). The PCR made use of 60 Vbeta and 13 Jbeta primers. Sequenced by immunoSEQ multiplex PCR; TCRdb stores in-frame clones only, minus some. The sample has 100,000 to 150,000 clones; about three quarters are singletons. Of note for this clone: Antigen: not known.

Broader study findings: In a later analysis, DRB1 alleles had the most associated TCRs; HLA-C alleles the fewest. The study put 150 to 200 TCR beta chains on its list as cytomegalovirus-associated.

The sequencing input was PBMCs. The V and J genes are TRBV19 and TRBJ2-2; 7 bases match TRBD2. This TCR came from a man aged 50 or older in good health and CMV-seronegative. CDR3 in amino acids: CASSSERGMNTGELFF. The CDR3 DNA is TGTGCCAGTAGTAGCGAGCGGGGAATGAACACCGGGGAGCTGTTTTTT.